This entry lists 4 T cell receptor delta chains sequenced from one sample in a study of γδ T cells in repeated Plasmodium falciparum infection. Gammadelta T cells were flow-sorted from PBMC into Vgamma9/Vdelta2+ and Vdelta2-negative populations for bulk analysis. TCRdb fed the multiplex PCR reads into CATT to redo clone calling. The data contain 50,000 to 60,000 delta-chain clones, 1.9% of them seen just once; the ten biggest clones take up around 25%. Source material: gamma-delta T cells from blood. The receptors here all came from a pool of human donors (malaria-infected and uninfected, not separated).

This clone is medium-sized within its sample. Other DNA variants within this sample encode the same CDR3. The chain carries TRDV3 and TRDJ1; TRDD3 matches 12 bases. The CDR3 loop spans 22 amino acids. Germline assignment: CDR1 TVYSNPD and CDR2 GDNSRS (reference sequence). Losses at the gene ends were 5 bases for V and 0 bases for J; bases not matched to a gene: 28. The CDR3 DNA is TGTGCCAACCGCCCCCGCTCCTACGCCCGTACTGGGGGATACCGGTACACCGATAAACTCATCTTT. Its protein is CANRPRSYARTGGYRYTDKLIF.

This clone has a handful of counts. A single base is all that separates this from a far larger clone, so a read error is likely. The sample holds other DNA sequences that translate to the same CDR3. The rearrangement joins TRAV36/DV7 to TRDJ1, with 9 bases fitting TRDD3. CDR3 size: 15 residues. The germline CDR1 and CDR2 sequences are VTNFRS and LTSSGIE (reference sequence). Here the CDR3 DNA reads TGTGCTGTGTGGACTGGGGGACGGTACACCGATAAACTCATCTTC. Translating gives CAVWTGGRYTDKLIF.

This clone turned up a few times. TCRdb records a much larger clone's protein for this DNA, with a difference at residue 14 that likely arises from a read error; the protein given is the translation of the DNA. This rearrangement joins TRDV1 to TRDJ1; 8 positions match TRDD3. The J gene comes from matching the DNA to germline here; TCRdb lacks it. V dropped 0 bases and J dropped 0; count of bases not matched to a gene: 18. Germline V gene sequence: CDR1 TSWWSYY, CDR2 QGS. The CDR3 is 21 amino acids. The CDR3: CALGELLLRNTGGAYTDKLIF. CDR3 DNA: TGTGCTCTTGGGGAACTCCTCCTGAGGAATACTGGGGGTGCGTACACCGATAAACTCATCTTT.

This clone is labeled as medium-sized. The same CDR3 can be traced to other DNA sequences in this sample. Written as DNA, the CDR3 is TGTGCTTTTGCGATCGGTCTTCCAACTCACTCTGGGTGGTCCGATAAACTCATCTTT. Translated, it gives CAFAIGLPTHSGWSDKLIF. The chain is built from TRDV1 and TRDJ1; D is perhaps TRDD2 or TRDD3 (5 bases each). Per germline, CDR1 TSWWSYY and CDR2 QGS. The CDR3 length is 19 residues. Trimming cost V 11 bases and J 3 bases, with 34 bases left between them.